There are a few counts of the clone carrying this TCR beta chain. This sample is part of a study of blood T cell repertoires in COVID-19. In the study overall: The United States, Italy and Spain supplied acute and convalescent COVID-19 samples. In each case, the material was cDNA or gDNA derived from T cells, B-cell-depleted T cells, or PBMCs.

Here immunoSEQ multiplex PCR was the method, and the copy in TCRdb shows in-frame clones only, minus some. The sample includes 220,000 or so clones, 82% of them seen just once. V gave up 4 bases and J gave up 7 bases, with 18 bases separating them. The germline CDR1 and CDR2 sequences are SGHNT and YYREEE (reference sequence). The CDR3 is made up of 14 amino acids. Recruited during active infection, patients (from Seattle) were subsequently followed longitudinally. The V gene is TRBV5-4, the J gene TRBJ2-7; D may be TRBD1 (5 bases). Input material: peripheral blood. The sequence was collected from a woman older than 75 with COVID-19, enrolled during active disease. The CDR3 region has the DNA TGTGCCAGCAGCCCACCGTGGCAGGGTGGGGAGCAGTACTTC. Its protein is CASSPPWQGGEQYF.